A selection of T cell receptor beta chains follows, all from one sample in a study of tumor-infiltrating lymphocytes in localized non-small cell lung cancer. The method was immunoSEQ multiplex PCR; TCRdb's version includes in-frame clones alone and lacks a portion of them. The repertoire has fewer than 20,000 clones, around 80% of them found once; the top ten carry under 13%. The sequenced sample was uninvolved lung tissue not adjacent to the tumor. These receptors all stem from a human donor with non-small cell lung cancer. Each CDR3 is given with its conserved first and last residue. Fields, in order: J gene, D gene, clone size, V gene, CDR3 protein, CDR3 DNA. The D gene is left open where the match is weak. A clone size is listed for some rows: how often the clone was seen (once, few, many), or a class if it is expanded.

>TRBJ2-7|-|once|TRBV6-6
CASSISGTGSYEQYF
TGTGCCAGCAGTATATCCGGGACTGGTTCCTACGAGCAGTACTTC
>TRBJ2-3|-|-|TRBV5-1
CASRTADSTDTQYF
TGCGCCAGCAGGACAGCAGATAGCACAGATACGCAGTATTTT
>TRBJ2-2|TRBD1|-|TRBV10-3
CAISEPGQGTGELFF
TGTGCCATCAGTGAGCCGGGACAGGGGACCGGGGAGCTGTTTTTT
>TRBJ1-1|-|-|TRBV28
CASSFRGENTEAFF
TGTGCCAGCAGTTTTAGGGGGGAAAACACTGAAGCTTTCTTT
>TRBJ2-7|TRBD2|-|TRBV7-9
CASSLAGVDYEQYF
TGTGCCAGCAGCTTGGCGGGAGTAGACTACGAGCAGTACTTC
>TRBJ1-1|-|-|TRBV25-1
CASSAPLGASNTEAFF
TGTGCCAGCAGTGCCCCTCTGGGGGCCTCGAACACTGAAGCTTTCTTT
>TRBJ2-5|TRBD2|-|TRBV2
CASYPGLAGVGGQETQYF
TGTGCCAGTTATCCCGGACTAGCGGGAGTTGGTGGGCAAGAGACCCAGTACTTC
>TRBJ2-5|-|-|TRBV15
CATSRFSGQETQYF
TGTGCCACCAGCAGGTTTAGCGGCCAAGAGACCCAGTACTTC
>TRBJ1-5|-|-|TRBV19
CASRSGTYSNQPQHF
TGTGCCAGTAGGAGCGGAACATATAGCAATCAGCCCCAGCATTTT
>TRBJ1-1|-|-|TRBV5-1
CASSPTLAGSNTEAFF
TGCGCCAGCAGCCCAACTTTAGCGGGATCGAACACTGAAGCTTTCTTT
>TRBJ1-2|-|once|TRBV29-1
CSVVLGVYGYTF
TGCAGCGTTGTTTTAGGGGTGTATGGCTACACCTTC
>TRBJ2-5|TRBD2|-|TRBV6-6
CASDQAGEETQYF
TGTGCCAGCGACCAAGCGGGAGAGGAGACCCAGTACTTC
>TRBJ2-1|TRBD2|-|TRBV7-9
CASSPQSGSRNEQFF
TGTGCCAGCAGCCCGCAAAGCGGGAGTCGCAATGAGCAGTTCTTC
>TRBJ1-5|-|-|TRBV6-5
CASRPGTSPGQPQHF
TGTGCCAGCAGACCCGGGACCTCTCCCGGTCAGCCCCAGCATTTT
>TRBJ2-7|-|-|TRBV20-1
CSARASYEQYF
TGCAGTGCTAGAGCGTCCTACGAGCAGTACTTC
>TRBJ2-7|-|-|TRBV7-7
CASSLNRASEQYF
TGTGCCAGCAGCTTAAACAGGGCTAGCGAGCAGTACTTC
>TRBJ2-3|-|-|TRBV6-5
CASSYPDVFNTQYF
TGTGCCAGCAGTTACCCTGATGTATTTAATACGCAGTATTTT
>TRBJ2-7|-|-|TRBV7-2
CASSSLQGLYEQYF
TGTGCCAGCAGCTCCTTACAGGGTTTGTACGAGCAGTACTTC
>TRBJ2-1|TRBD2|-|TRBV7-2
CASKTVAGAYNNEQFF
TGTGCCAGCAAAACCGTAGCGGGAGCTTACAACAATGAGCAGTTCTTC
>TRBJ2-2|-|-|TRBV30
CAYQGTDRTGELFF
TGTGCCTACCAAGGGACGGACCGGACCGGGGAGCTGTTTTTT
>TRBJ2-7|-|-|TRBV2
CVSWSGGYSEQYF
TGTGTCAGCTGGAGCGGAGGTTACTCCGAGCAGTACTTC
>TRBJ2-3|-|once|TRBV2
CASSARLGDTQYF
TGTGCCAGCAGTGCTAGACTGGGAGATACGCAGTATTTT
>TRBJ2-1|TRBD2|-|TRBV2
CASTRTSGVYNEQFF
TGTGCCAGCACCCGGACTAGCGGGGTCTACAATGAGCAGTTCTTC
>TRBJ2-2|TRBD1|-|TRBV5-1
CASTSRGTGTTGELFF
TGCGCCAGCACGTCCCGGGGGACAGGGACGACCGGGGAGCTGTTTTTT
>TRBJ1-1|-|-|TRBV2
CASTEWTVNTEAFF
TGTGCCAGCACCGAGTGGACAGTGAACACTGAAGCTTTCTTT
>TRBJ2-5|TRBD2|-|TRBV7-2
CASSLTSGNQETQYF
TGTGCCAGCAGCTTGACTAGCGGAAACCAAGAGACCCAGTACTTC